This T cell receptor (beta chain) originates from a study of CD8 T cells in Susac syndrome. Sequencing of TCR beta drew on CD8+ and CD4+ T cells from blood. Germline assignment: CDR1 SGHTA and CDR2 FQGNSA. CDR3 length: 16 residues. V lost 2 bases and J lost 4; bases outside the gene matches: 5. RNA, at about 0.45 to 1 ug, was reverse transcribed with random hexamers. The amplification used immunoSEQ multiplex PCR on TCR beta CDR3; it spanned 54 Vbeta and 13 Jbeta. TCRdb used MiXCR to reprocess the immunoSEQ multiplex PCR reads, holding one entry per CDR3 protein. The table has 130,000 or so distinct CDR3 sequences, just over 95% seen once.

This TCR derives from a human donor with Susac syndrome. The chain combines TRBV7-2 with TRBJ2-7; TRBD2 matches at 13 bases. The sample taken for sequencing was CD4+ T cells from PBMCs. CDR3 in DNA: TGTGCCAGCAGCTTAAAAGGGACTAGCGGGATATACGAGCAGTACTTC. This codes for CASSLKGTSGIYEQYF.